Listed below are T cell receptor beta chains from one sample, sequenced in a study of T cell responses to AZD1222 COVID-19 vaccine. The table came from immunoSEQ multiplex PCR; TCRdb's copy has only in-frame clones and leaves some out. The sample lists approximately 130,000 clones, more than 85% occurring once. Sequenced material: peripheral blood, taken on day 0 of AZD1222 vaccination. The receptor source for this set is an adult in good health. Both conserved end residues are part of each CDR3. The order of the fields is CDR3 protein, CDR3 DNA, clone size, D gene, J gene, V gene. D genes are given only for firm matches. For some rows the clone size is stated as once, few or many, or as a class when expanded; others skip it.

CDR3aa: CASSPGTGEFF; CDR3nt: TGTGCCAGCAGTCCCGGGACAGGGGAATTCTTC; abundance: NA; d_gene: TRBD1; j_gene: TRBJ2-1; v_gene: TRBV6-5
CDR3aa: CASSSPERGGGFSNQPQHF; CDR3nt: TGTGCCAGCAGCTCCCCCGAGAGGGGAGGGGGGTTTAGCAATCAGCCCCAGCATTTT; abundance: NA; d_gene: NA; j_gene: TRBJ1-5; v_gene: TRBV21-1
CDR3aa: CAWRPTGEGTYEQYF; CDR3nt: TGTGCCTGGAGACCAACAGGGGAGGGGACCTACGAGCAGTACTTC; abundance: NA; d_gene: NA; j_gene: TRBJ2-7; v_gene: TRBV30
CDR3aa: CASRRDPMDTEAFF; CDR3nt: TGTGCCAGCAGGAGAGACCCGATGGACACTGAAGCTTTCTTT; abundance: NA; d_gene: NA; j_gene: TRBJ1-1; v_gene: TRBV13
CDR3aa: CASSYSRDPFNEQFF; CDR3nt: TGTGCCAGCAGTTACTCCAGGGACCCATTCAATGAGCAGTTCTTC; abundance: NA; d_gene: NA; j_gene: TRBJ2-1; v_gene: TRBV6-5
CDR3aa: CASSPGEQHYEQYF; CDR3nt: TGTGCCAGCAGCCCCGGGGAACAGCACTACGAGCAGTACTTC; abundance: once; d_gene: NA; j_gene: TRBJ2-7; v_gene: TRBV6-5
CDR3aa: CASSLVQGGNQPQHF; CDR3nt: TGTGCCAGCAGCTTAGTTCAGGGCGGCAATCAGCCCCAGCATTTT; abundance: NA; d_gene: NA; j_gene: TRBJ1-5; v_gene: TRBV7-8
CDR3aa: CASSFGQGSNQPQHF; CDR3nt: TGTGCCAGCAGCTTTGGACAGGGTAGCAATCAGCCCCAGCATTTT; abundance: NA; d_gene: TRBD1; j_gene: TRBJ1-5; v_gene: TRBV5-6
CDR3aa: CASSLYGGTSGYNEQFF; CDR3nt: TGTGCCAGCAGCTTATACGGAGGGACTAGCGGTTACAATGAGCAGTTCTTC; abundance: NA; d_gene: TRBD2; j_gene: TRBJ2-1; v_gene: TRBV11-3
CDR3aa: CASSVEAGGYTF; CDR3nt: TGTGCCAGCAGCGTAGAAGCGGGAGGCTACACCTTC; abundance: NA; d_gene: NA; j_gene: TRBJ1-2; v_gene: TRBV9
CDR3aa: CASSPPSAGYFEKLFF; CDR3nt: TGTGCCAGCAGTCCCCCCTCGGCAGGGTATTTCGAAAAACTGTTTTTT; abundance: NA; d_gene: NA; j_gene: TRBJ1-4; v_gene: TRBV28
CDR3aa: CASSYQSGYNEQFF; CDR3nt: TGTGCCAGCAGCTACCAAAGCGGATACAATGAGCAGTTCTTC; abundance: NA; d_gene: NA; j_gene: TRBJ2-1; v_gene: TRBV7-3
CDR3aa: CASSLGPEGRGNQPQHF; CDR3nt: TGTGCCAGCAGCTTAGGCCCGGAGGGGCGCGGCAATCAGCCCCAGCATTTT; abundance: NA; d_gene: NA; j_gene: TRBJ1-5; v_gene: TRBV13
CDR3aa: CASSNNVVQGQGTNEKLFF; CDR3nt: TGTGCCAGCAGCAATAACGTGGTACAGGGTCAGGGTACGAATGAAAAACTGTTTTTT; abundance: NA; d_gene: NA; j_gene: TRBJ1-4; v_gene: TRBV21-1
CDR3aa: CASSLEMRAFF; CDR3nt: TGTGCCAGCAGCCTAGAGATGCGAGCTTTCTTT; abundance: NA; d_gene: NA; j_gene: TRBJ1-1; v_gene: TRBV7-2
CDR3aa: CASSLAGGGTDTQYF; CDR3nt: TGTGCCAGCAGCTTGGCAGGGGGCGGCACAGATACGCAGTATTTT; abundance: NA; d_gene: TRBD1; j_gene: TRBJ2-3; v_gene: TRBV5-6
CDR3aa: CASSFGLAGGYEQYF; CDR3nt: TGTGCCAGCAGCTTCGGACTAGCGGGAGGCTACGAGCAGTACTTC; abundance: NA; d_gene: TRBD2; j_gene: TRBJ2-7; v_gene: TRBV7-8
CDR3aa: CAWALWGSGTEAFF; CDR3nt: TGTGCCTGGGCCCTGTGGGGTAGCGGCACTGAAGCTTTCTTT; abundance: NA; d_gene: NA; j_gene: TRBJ1-1; v_gene: TRBV30
CDR3aa: CASSQGDYQPQHF; CDR3nt: TGTGCCAGCAGCCAGGGGGATTATCAGCCCCAGCATTTT; abundance: NA; d_gene: TRBD1; j_gene: TRBJ1-5; v_gene: TRBV6-5
CDR3aa: CASSMSWRGSSAGYTF; CDR3nt: TGTGCCAGTAGTATGTCTTGGCGGGGCTCATCAGCAGGCTACACCTTC; abundance: NA; d_gene: NA; j_gene: TRBJ1-2; v_gene: TRBV19
CDR3aa: CASSPTGDGSYNSPLHF; CDR3nt: TGTGCCAGCAGCCCCACAGGGGATGGCTCCTATAATTCACCCCTCCACTTT; abundance: NA; d_gene: TRBD1; j_gene: TRBJ1-6; v_gene: TRBV7-2
CDR3aa: CAWTRQGEGTEAFF; CDR3nt: TGTGCCTGGACGCGACAGGGCGAGGGGACTGAAGCTTTCTTT; abundance: NA; d_gene: TRBD1; j_gene: TRBJ1-1; v_gene: TRBV30
CDR3aa: CASSLMGQTEAFF; CDR3nt: TGTGCCAGCAGCTTGATGGGGCAAACTGAAGCTTTCTTT; abundance: once; d_gene: NA; j_gene: TRBJ1-1; v_gene: TRBV5-4
CDR3aa: CASSVETAYEQYF; CDR3nt: TGTGCCAGCAGCGTAGAGACAGCCTACGAGCAGTACTTC; abundance: NA; d_gene: NA; j_gene: TRBJ2-7; v_gene: TRBV9
CDR3aa: CASSLGLAFHEQYF; CDR3nt: TGCGCCAGCAGCCTAGGACTCGCTTTCCACGAGCAGTACTTC; abundance: few; d_gene: NA; j_gene: TRBJ2-7; v_gene: TRBV5-1
CDR3aa: CASSTDRVNEKLFF; CDR3nt: TGTGCCAGCAGTACTGACAGGGTTAATGAAAAACTGTTTTTT; abundance: once; d_gene: TRBD1; j_gene: TRBJ1-4; v_gene: TRBV6-5
CDR3aa: CASSLEGASNQPQHF; CDR3nt: TGTGCCAGCAGCTTAGAGGGGGCTAGCAATCAGCCCCAGCATTTT; abundance: NA; d_gene: TRBD1; j_gene: TRBJ1-5; v_gene: TRBV7-2
CDR3aa: CASSLGGTSPGYTF; CDR3nt: TGTGCCAGCAGTTTGGGGGGGACCTCCCCTGGCTACACCTTC; abundance: NA; d_gene: NA; j_gene: TRBJ1-2; v_gene: TRBV28
CDR3aa: CASSMAGFFTEAFF; CDR3nt: TGTGCCAGTAGTATGGCCGGGTTTTTCACTGAAGCTTTCTTT; abundance: once; d_gene: NA; j_gene: TRBJ1-1; v_gene: TRBV19
CDR3aa: CASSWVYPIIHHNSPLHF; CDR3nt: TGTGCCAGCAGCTGGGTGTATCCCATCATACATCATAATTCACCCCTCCACTTT; abundance: NA; d_gene: NA; j_gene: TRBJ1-6; v_gene: TRBV3-1/TRBV3-2
CDR3aa: CASSPTKGNEKLFF; CDR3nt: TGTGCCAGCAGTCCGACGAAGGGCAATGAAAAACTGTTTTTT; abundance: NA; d_gene: NA; j_gene: TRBJ1-4; v_gene: TRBV28
CDR3aa: CASSQLDPPEQFF; CDR3nt: TGCGCCAGCAGCCAGCTAGATCCCCCTGAGCAGTTCTTC; abundance: NA; d_gene: NA; j_gene: TRBJ2-1; v_gene: TRBV4-1
CDR3aa: CASSYCESGCEQYF; CDR3nt: TGTGCCAGCAGTTACTGCGAGTCGGGATGTGAGCAGTACTTC; abundance: NA; d_gene: NA; j_gene: TRBJ2-7; v_gene: TRBV6-5
CDR3aa: CAWSLPLYRSNTEAFF; CDR3nt: TGTGCCTGGAGTCTTCCCCTCTACAGGTCGAACACTGAAGCTTTCTTT; abundance: once; d_gene: NA; j_gene: TRBJ1-1; v_gene: TRBV30
CDR3aa: CASSYSADRGRLSNQPQHF; CDR3nt: TGTGCCAGCAGTTACTCGGCCGACAGGGGGCGTCTAAGCAATCAGCCCCAGCATTTT; abundance: few; d_gene: TRBD1; j_gene: TRBJ1-5; v_gene: TRBV6-2/TRBV6-3
CDR3aa: CASTIRQTMNTEAFF; CDR3nt: TGCGCCAGCACCATCCGGCAGACTATGAACACTGAAGCTTTCTTT; abundance: NA; d_gene: NA; j_gene: TRBJ1-1; v_gene: TRBV5-1
CDR3aa: CASSLNFDRGYGYTF; CDR3nt: TGTGCCAGCAGCTTAAATTTCGACAGGGGCTATGGCTACACCTTC; abundance: NA; d_gene: TRBD1; j_gene: TRBJ1-2; v_gene: TRBV7-8
CDR3aa: CASSLDRASNQPQHF; CDR3nt: TGTGCCAGCAGCCTGGACAGGGCGAGCAATCAGCCCCAGCATTTT; abundance: once; d_gene: TRBD1; j_gene: TRBJ1-5; v_gene: TRBV5-8
CDR3aa: CASTPVGKLFF; CDR3nt: TGTGCCAGCACCCCCGTCGGAAAACTGTTTTTT; abundance: NA; d_gene: NA; j_gene: TRBJ1-4; v_gene: TRBV2
CDR3aa: CASSPGAGAYGYTF; CDR3nt: TGTGCCAGCTCACCAGGGGCAGGGGCCTATGGCTACACCTTC; abundance: NA; d_gene: NA; j_gene: TRBJ1-2; v_gene: TRBV18
CDR3aa: CASSLGWNTEAFF; CDR3nt: TGTGCCAGCAGCTTAGGGTGGAACACTGAAGCTTTCTTT; abundance: NA; d_gene: NA; j_gene: TRBJ1-1; v_gene: TRBV7-2
CDR3aa: CSVGPQGADLYEQYF; CDR3nt: TGCAGCGTTGGCCCCCAGGGGGCAGATCTCTACGAGCAGTACTTC; abundance: NA; d_gene: TRBD1; j_gene: TRBJ2-7; v_gene: TRBV29-1